Presented here are 6 T cell receptor beta chains from one specimen sequenced in a study of identical twins. A single record per CDR3 protein comes from TCRdb applying MiXCR to the 5' RACE reads. The table includes 200,000 to 250,000 distinct CDR3 sequences, over 5% detected once. The same sample was also studied in work on T cells expressing NK-cell markers.

Sequenced material: CD8+ T cells sorted from blood. All receptors derive from a woman aged 18-35 years in good health.

The J gene is TRBJ2-2, the V gene TRBV19; 10 bases fit TRBD2. V gave up 3 bases and J gave up 6 bases; unmatched junction bases: 4. The germline CDR1 and CDR2 sequences are LNHDA and SQIVND (reference sequence). CDR3 length: 15 residues. CDR3 residues: CASSILAGASGELFF. CDR3 coding DNA: TGTGCCAGTAGTATCCTAGCGGGAGCATCCGGGGAGCTGTTTTTT.

This clonotype was counted a few times. This rearrangement joins TRBV7-9 to TRBJ2-1; TRBD2 matches at 12 bases. J gave up 6 bases and V 5 bases, and 11 bases lay outside the gene matches. The CDR3 covers 17 residues. CDR1 is SEHNR, CDR2 FQNEAQ, per germline (reference sequence). DNA for the CDR3: TGTGCCAGCAGCCCGGGACTAGCGGGCGAGAACCGCAATGAGCAGTTCTTC. Protein: CASSPGLAGENRNEQFF.

The chain uses TRBV28 and TRBJ1-5; D is possibly TRBD1 (5 bases). Germline CDR1 is MDHEN and CDR2 is SYDVKM. Trimming shortened V by 1 base and J by 9 bases, and 10 bases separated the two germline ends. This CDR3 is 13 amino acids long. CDR3 in amino acids: CASSLSGVRPQHF. The DNA of the CDR3 is TGTGCCAGCAGTTTATCGGGGGTAAGGCCCCAGCATTTT. Drawing the rest from reference TRBV28 and TRBJ1-5, the complete variable domain is DVKVTQSSRYLVKRTGEKVFLECVQDMDHENMFWYRQDPGLGLRLIYFSYDVKMKEKGDIPEGYSVSREKKERFSLILESASTNQTSMYLCASSLSGVRPQHFGDGTRLSIL.

This clonotype was recorded many times. The chain employs TRBV6-2 or TRBV6-3 and TRBJ2-3; either TRBD1 or TRBD2 may supply D (5 bases each). Trimming left V 6 bases short and J 1 base short, with 11 bases between. The germline V gene has CDR1 MNHEY and CDR2 SVGEGT. This CDR3 is 14 amino acids long. CDR3: CASSLMGGTDTQYF. The CDR3 DNA is TGTGCCAGCAGCCTCATGGGGGGCACAGATACGCAGTATTTT.

The rearrangement uses TRBV24-1 and TRBJ2-1, with D maybe TRBD2 (5 bases). The CDR3 sequence is 13 residues long. Germline V gives CDR1 KGHDR, CDR2 SFDVKD. V shed 5 bases and J shed 9 bases, with 13 bases lying between them. CDR3 nucleotide sequence: TGTGCCACCAGTGGGCTAGCCATGGGTGAGCAGTTCTTC. This codes for CATSGLAMGEQFF.

This sequence joins TRBV25-1 and TRBJ2-7, with TRBD2 matching over 14 bases. The CDR3 contains 15 residues. CDR1 and CDR2 (germline): MGHDK, SYGVNS. With 4 bases clipped from V and 4 bases from J, the junction kept 3 bases outside the gene matches. In DNA form, the CDR3 reads TGTGCCAGCAGTGGCTGGACTAGCGGGGGGTACGAGCAGTACTTC. This gives the protein CASSGWTSGGYEQYF.